This TCR beta chain derives from a study of T-cell memory formation after mild COVID-19. TCRdb re-derived calls from the 5' RACE reads in MiXCR, one entry per CDR3 protein. The sample lists some 64,000 distinct CDR3 sequences; roughly 9.9% were seen once. Trimming cost V 8 bases and J 4 bases, with 19 bases left between them. The CDR3 sequence is 15 residues long. Germline values: CDR1 MNHEY, CDR2 SVGEGT. The receptor was derived from a man between 18 and 35 years old who had mild COVID-19 (a few samples of this study predate the infection). Cell type and time point are not known. The gene calls are TRBV6-2 or TRBV6-3 and TRBJ2-3; D is perhaps TRBD1 or TRBD2 (6 bases each). Sequencing input: PBMCs or a T cell subset sorted from them (not recorded which). In nucleotides, the CDR3 is TGTGCCAGCCTCGAGAGAAGGGGGGTTCCAGATACGCAGTATTTT. Protein product: CASLERRGVPDTQYF.